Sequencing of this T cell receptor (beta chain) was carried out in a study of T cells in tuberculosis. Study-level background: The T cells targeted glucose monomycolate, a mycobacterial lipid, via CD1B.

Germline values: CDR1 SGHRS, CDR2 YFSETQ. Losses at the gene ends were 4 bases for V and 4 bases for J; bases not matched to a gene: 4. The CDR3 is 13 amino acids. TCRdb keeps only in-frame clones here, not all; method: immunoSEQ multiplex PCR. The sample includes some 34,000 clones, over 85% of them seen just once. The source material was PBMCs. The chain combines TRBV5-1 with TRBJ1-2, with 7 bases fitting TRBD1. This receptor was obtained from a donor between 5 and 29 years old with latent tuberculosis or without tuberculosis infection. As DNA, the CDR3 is TGCGCCAGCAGCCCGGGACAGACCTATGGCTACACCTTC. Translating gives CASSPGQTYGYTF.